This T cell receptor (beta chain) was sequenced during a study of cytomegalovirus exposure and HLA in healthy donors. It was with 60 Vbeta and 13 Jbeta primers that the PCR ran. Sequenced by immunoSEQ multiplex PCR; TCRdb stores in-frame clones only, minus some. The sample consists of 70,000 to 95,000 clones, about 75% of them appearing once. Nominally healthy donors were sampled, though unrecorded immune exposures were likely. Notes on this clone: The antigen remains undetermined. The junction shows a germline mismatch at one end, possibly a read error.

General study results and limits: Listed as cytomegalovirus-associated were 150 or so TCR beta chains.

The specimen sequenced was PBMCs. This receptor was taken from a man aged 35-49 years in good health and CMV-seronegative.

The CDR3 sequence is CVSSPQPVAGGRETQYF. The CDR3 region has the DNA TGCGTCAGCAGCCCCCAGCCCGTCGCGGGAGGAAGAGAGACCCAGTACTTC. V usage is TRBV5-1 and J usage is TRBJ2-5; 8 bases match TRBD2. Per the germline V gene, CDR1 is SGHRS and CDR2 is YFSETQ. CDR3 length: 17 amino acids.